The 22 T cell receptor beta chains below were found in one sample sequenced in a study of glioma-infiltrating T cells after dendritic cell vaccination. The data were produced by immunoSEQ multiplex PCR, yet TCRdb's version contains in-frame clones alone and is incomplete. Among 65,000 or so clones listed, about nine tenths were seen once. The time point is: after dendritic cell vaccination, including at tumor progression/relapse. Source: blood, taken after dendritic cell vaccination. The receptors here all came from a human donor with glioblastoma.

The chain uses TRBV27 and TRBJ2-3; D possibly corresponds to TRBD1 (6 bases). Germline V gives CDR1 MNHEY, CDR2 SMNVEV (reference sequence). V lost 7 bases and J lost 5, with 10 bases in between. The CDR3 is made up of 12 amino acids. CDR3 loop: CASNRAGDTQYF. DNA of the CDR3: TGTGCCAGCAACAGGGCGGGAGATACGCAGTATTTT.

This chain uses TRBV5-4 with TRBJ2-1, with D possibly being TRBD1 (7 bases). V was shortened by 0 bases and J by 4 bases, with 14 bases between the two germline ends. The CDR3 extends over 16 amino acids. Germline loops: CDR1 SGHNT, CDR2 YYREEE (reference sequence). The CDR3 DNA follows: TGTGCCAGCAGCTTGGAGGTCAGGGGGGCGTACAATGAGCAGTTCTTC. Protein product: CASSLEVRGAYNEQFF.

The chain joins TRBV14 to TRBJ2-7; 9 bases agree with TRBD1. The CDR3 is 17 residues long. Germline lookup yields CDR1 SGHDN and CDR2 FVKESK. V was pared by 3 bases and J by 9 bases, with 18 bases of the junction left unmatched. This chain's CDR3 is CASSQRYSGTGRRGQYF. CDR3 DNA: TGTGCCAGCAGCCAGAGATACTCCGGGACAGGGAGACGCGGGCAGTACTTC.

V and J are TRBV27 and TRBJ1-5; a weak D match, TRBD1 (5 bases). The CDR3 has 16 residues. V lost 5 bases, J lost 2 bases, and 16 bases lay in between. Germline V gene lookup returns CDR1 MNHEY and CDR2 SMNVEV (reference sequence). CDR3 in DNA: TGTGCCAGCAGTAAAACAGGACCGAAGGGCAATCAGCCCCAGCATTTT. The encoded protein is CASSKTGPKGNQPQHF.

This chain links TRBV5-8 with TRBJ1-2; 7 bases match TRBD1. The CDR3 consists of 13 residues. The trim removed 6 bases at V and 4 bases at J, leaving 6 bases unmatched. CDR1 is SGHTS and CDR2 is YDEGEE in the germline V gene. CDR3 DNA: TGTGCCAGCATCAAGACAGGGACCTATGGCTACACCTTC. This gives the protein CASIKTGTYGYTF.

The chain combines TRBV7-9 with TRBJ1-4; TRBD1 matches at 10 bases. The CDR3 is 15 amino acids. Germline V gene data show CDR1 as SEHNR and CDR2 as FQNEAQ (reference sequence). V lost 2 bases to trimming and J lost 5 bases; unmatched junction nucleotides: 2. The CDR3 nucleotides read TGTGCCAGCAGCTTAATGGGACAGGGGAATGAAAAACTGTTTTTT. This gives the protein CASSLMGQGNEKLFF.

The chain uses TRBV5-4 and TRBJ1-2; 8 bases match TRBD1. J was trimmed by 8 bases and V by 3 bases; bases with no gene match: 12. The CDR3 contains 15 residues. CDR1 and CDR2 (germline): SGHNT, YYREEE (reference sequence). CDR3 in DNA: TGTGCCAGCAGCTCAACCGGGACAGGCGCCGGAGGCTACACCTTC. Translating it yields CASSSTGTGAGGYTF.

The chain links TRBV5-1 to TRBJ2-2; TRBD2 matches 7 bases. V was pared by 4 bases and J by 4 bases, with 7 bases of the junction left unmatched. CDR1 SGHRS and CDR2 YFSETQ come from the germline V gene. This CDR3 spans 15 amino acids. The DNA of the CDR3 is TGCGCCAGCAGCCTGAGGGCGGGGGTCACCGGGGAGCTGTTTTTT. Amino acid sequence: CASSLRAGVTGELFF.

V usage is TRBV9 and J usage is TRBJ1-5; D is unclear. Trimming left V 0 bases short and J 0 bases short, with 4 bases between. The CDR3 has 14 amino acids. CDR1 SGDLS and CDR2 YYNGEE come from the germline V gene. Here the CDR3 reads CASSVAGSNQPQHF. CDR3 bases: TGTGCCAGCAGCGTAGCGGGTAGCAATCAGCCCCAGCATTTT.

The chain uses TRBV4-2 and TRBJ1-5, with 7 nucleotides matching TRBD1. Germline CDR1 is LGHNA and CDR2 is YNFKEQ. Trimming removed 1 base from V and 1 base from J; junction bases left unmatched: 1. This CDR3 has 15 residues. The DNA for the CDR3 is TGTGCCAGCAGCCAAGCGACAGGGAGCAATCAGCCCCAGCATTTT. Translation gives CASSQATGSNQPQHF.

This clone occurred a few times. CDR3 bases: TGCGCCAGCAGCCAGCCCCCCACAGGCGTGAACACCGGGGAGCTGTTTTTT. The encoded protein is CASSQPPTGVNTGELFF. The V and J genes are TRBV4-3 and TRBJ2-2, with D possibly being TRBD1 (5 bases). CDR3 length equals 17 residues. V dropped 3 bases and J dropped 1 base, with 15 bases sitting between them. Per the germline V gene, CDR1 is LGHNA and CDR2 is YSLEER.

This clone has more than one count but fewer than ten. V gene TRBV6-4 combines with J gene TRBJ2-3; TRBD2 matches at 13 bases. The CDR3 extends over 15 amino acids. Losses at the gene ends were 6 bases for V and 6 bases for J; bases not matched to a gene: 6. CDR1 is MRHNA, CDR2 SNTAGT, per germline. CDR3 sequence reads: CASSPGTSGMDTQYF. CDR3 bases: TGTGCCAGCAGCCCCGGGACTAGCGGGATGGATACGCAGTATTTT.

Only a few counts were recorded for this clone. This chain connects TRBV7-2 to TRBJ2-1, with D tentatively TRBD1 (6 bases). Germline V gene data show CDR1 as SGHTA and CDR2 as FQGNSA. Trimming pared 1 base from V and 7 bases from J, leaving 14 bases between. The CDR3 consists of 15 residues. In nucleotides, the CDR3 is TGTGCCAGCAGCTTAGAGGTAGCAGGGGCAAATGAGCAGTTCTTC. Translating it yields CASSLEVAGANEQFF.

This chain joins TRBV12-5 and TRBJ1-1; weak D call: TRBD1 (6 bases). The germline V gene has CDR1 LGHNT and CDR2 FRNRAP. The germline V and J ends were trimmed by 4 bases and 3 bases, with 15 bases remaining between them. The CDR3 extends over 15 amino acids. CDR3 in DNA: TGTGCTAGTGGTTGGAACACAGGGTATGACACTGAAGCTTTCTTT. This translates into CASGWNTGYDTEAFF.

This clone qualifies as large. This chain links TRBV28 with TRBJ1-2, with TRBD1 identical over 12 bases. Losses at the gene ends were 6 bases for V and 6 bases for J; bases not matched to a gene: 5. The CDR3 runs 14 residues. CDR1 MDHEN and CDR2 SYDVKM come from the germline V gene. The CDR3 loop is CASRTGTGGDGYTF. The DNA of the CDR3 is TGTGCCAGCAGAACCGGGACAGGGGGCGATGGCTACACCTTC.

V is TRBV30 and J is TRBJ1-4; 9 nucleotides align to TRBD1. The germline V gene encodes CDR1 GTSNPN and CDR2 SVGIG (reference sequence). The V and J ends lost 1 base and 6 bases, in that order; junction bases with no gene match: 3. This CDR3 contains 14 residues. CDR3 nucleotide sequence: TGTGCCTGGAGTGGGACAGGGGAATATGAAAAACTGTTTTTT. Protein product: CAWSGTGEYEKLFF.

This clone was recorded only once. The V and J genes are TRBV30 and TRBJ1-1; TRBD1 is a possible D gene (5 bases). V lost 7 bases and J lost 1, with 13 bases in between. The CDR3 covers 13 residues. CDR1 and CDR2 (germline): GTSNPN, SVGIG (reference sequence). The CDR3 loop is CALMTETNTEAFF. The CDR3 DNA reads TGTGCCTTAATGACAGAAACGAACACTGAAGCTTTCTTT. The whole variable domain, remainder taken from reference TRBV30 and TRBJ1-1, is SQTIHQWPATLVQPVGSPLSLECTVEGTSNPNLYWYRQAAGRGLQLLFYSVGIGQISSEVPQNLSASRPQDRQFILSSKKLLLSDSGFYLCALMTETNTEAFFGQGTRLTVV.

The chain uses TRBV19 and TRBJ2-3; 15 nucleotides match TRBD2. CDR1 and CDR2 from the germline V gene are LNHDA and SQIVND (reference sequence). CDR3 size: 16 residues. Unmatched junction bases numbered 5, after V lost 4 bases and J lost 6 bases. The CDR3 nucleotides read TGTGCCAGTAGTACCGGGACTAGCGGGGGGCACGATACGCAGTATTTT. It encodes CASSTGTSGGHDTQYF. The whole variable domain, filled in from reference TRBV19 and TRBJ2-3, reads DGGITQSPKYLFRKEGQNVTLSCEQNLNHDAMYWYRQDPGQGLRLIYYSQIVNDFQKGDIAEGYSVSREKKESFPLTVTSAQKNPTAFYLCASSTGTSGGHDTQYFGPGTRLTVL.

Regarding this clone: The junction does not match germline at one end; this may be a read error. The genes are TRBV7-7 and TRBJ2-5, with D possibly matching TRBD1 (5 bases). The CDR3 runs to 16 residues. In germline, CDR1 is SSHAT, CDR2 FNYEAQ (reference sequence). Here the CDR3 DNA reads TGTGCTAGCAGCTTAAGTGCAGGGATTGAGCAAGAGACCCAGTACTTC. The encoded protein is CASSLSAGIEQETQYF.

The genes are TRBV9 and TRBJ2-2, with TRBD2 identical over 14 bases. Germline values: CDR1 SGDLS, CDR2 YYNGEE. Trimming took 4 bases from V and 6 from J; bases not matched to a gene: 8. The CDR3 loop spans 17 amino acids. This chain's CDR3 is CASSITGLAGAAGELFF. The CDR3 bases are TGTGCCAGCAGCATTACGGGACTAGCGGGAGCGGCCGGGGAGCTGTTTTTT.

The genes are TRBV15 and TRBJ1-4; the D gene is possibly TRBD1 (5 bases). The CDR3 covers 14 residues. Germline loops: CDR1 LNHNV, CDR2 YYDKDF (reference sequence). The V end was cut by 6 bases, the J end by 8 bases, with 16 bases between. CDR3 in DNA: TGTGCCACCAGTACTGGGACTTCATACGAAAAACTGTTTTTT. Protein sequence: CATSTGTSYEKLFF. The full variable domain, rest sourced from reference TRBV15 and TRBJ1-4, is DAMVIQNPRYQVTQFGKPVTLSCSQTLNHNVMYWYQQKSSQAPKLLFHYYDKDFNNEADTPDNFQSRRPNTSFCFLDIRSPGLGDTAMYLCATSTGTSYEKLFFGSGTQLSVL.

Remarks on this clone: This same CDR3 is encoded by further DNA sequences in the sample. The V gene is TRBV11-2, the J gene TRBJ2-6; D is ambiguous. Trimming took 4 bases from V and 2 from J, leaving 6 bases between them. This CDR3 has 14 residues. The V gene's germline CDR1 is SGHAT and CDR2 FQNNGV. The CDR3 DNA reads TGTGCCAGCAGCTGGGCCACTGGGGCCAACGTCCTGACTTTC. The encoded protein is CASSWATGANVLTF. Full variable domain (rest looked up from reference TRBV11-2 and TRBJ2-6): EAGVAQSPRYKIIEKRQSVAFWCNPISGHATLYWYQQILGQGPKLLIQFQNNGVVDDSQLPKDRFSAERLKGVDSTLKIQPAKLEDSAVYLCASSWATGANVLTFGAGSRLTVL.